The sequence of this T cell receptor beta chain was determined in a study of blood T cell repertoires in COVID-19. Overall study: Samples representing acute and convalescent COVID-19 were sourced from the United States, Italy and Spain. PBMCs, B-cell-depleted T cells, or T cells provided the cDNA or gDNA that made up the material.

V shed 5 bases, J shed 1 base, and the junction held 4 bases outside the gene matches. The length of the CDR3 is 15 residues. Germline V lookup: CDR1 SEHNR, CDR2 FQNEAQ (reference sequence). In the source study's methods: The assay estimated nucleated cells by amplifying reference gene primers. The assay was immunoSEQ multiplex PCR, and TCRdb's table has in-frame clones only and misses some. V, J and clone size were drawn from that table, and D and trimming were deduced from the DNA. The sample holds nearly 45,000 clones, over 70% seen once. Sequenced material: peripheral blood. This chain uses TRBV7-9 with TRBJ2-2; 7 positions agree with TRBD2. The receptor was derived from a man in his 70s with acute or convalescent COVID-19. The DNA for the CDR3 is TGTGCCAGCAGCCTTGGACTAGTGAACACCGGGGAGCTGTTTTTT. Its translation: CASSLGLVNTGELFF.